This T cell receptor (beta chain) was obtained from a study of blood T cell repertoires in COVID-19. J gave up 0 bases and V 4 bases, and 3 bases lay outside the gene matches. The CDR3 length is 17 residues. The germline V gene has CDR1 MNHEY and CDR2 SMNVEV (reference sequence). TCRdb's copy holds only in-frame clones and misses some; the assay was immunoSEQ multiplex PCR. The sample carries about 260,000 clones, around 83% recorded once. The source material was peripheral blood. The gene calls are TRBV27 and TRBJ1-6; TRBD1 matches at 10 bases. This receptor was obtained from a woman aged 40 to 50 who had recovered from COVID-19. CDR3 loop: CASSSRTGGSYNSPLHF. The DNA for the CDR3 is TGTGCCAGCAGTTCCCGGACAGGGGGCTCCTATAATTCACCCCTCCACTTT.